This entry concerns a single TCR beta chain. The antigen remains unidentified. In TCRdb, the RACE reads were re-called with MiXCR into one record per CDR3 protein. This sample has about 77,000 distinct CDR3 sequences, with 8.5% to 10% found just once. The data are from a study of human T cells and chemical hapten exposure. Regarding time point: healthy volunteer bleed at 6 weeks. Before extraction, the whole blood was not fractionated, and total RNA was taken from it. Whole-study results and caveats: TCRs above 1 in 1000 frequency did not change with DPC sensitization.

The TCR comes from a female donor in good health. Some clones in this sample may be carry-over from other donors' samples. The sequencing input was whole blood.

The CDR3 DNA follows: TGTGCCAGCAGTTACTCGGGAAGGGGTAGCAATCAGCCCCAGCATTTT. Translating gives CASSYSGRGSNQPQHF. The rearrangement links TRBV6-2 or TRBV6-3 to TRBJ1-5, with D maybe TRBD1 (5 bases). This CDR3 has 16 residues. Per germline, CDR1 MNHEY and CDR2 SVGEGT. Trimming took 0 bases from V and 0 from J, leaving 9 bases between them.